This is a list of T cell receptor beta chains from one sample in a study of blood T cell repertoires in COVID-19. Method: immunoSEQ multiplex PCR; TCRdb's copy keeps in-frame clones and lacks some. The sample carries 350,000 to 400,000 clones, almost 90% recorded once. Sequenced sample: peripheral blood. The receptors derive from a man aged 18-30 years with active or convalescent COVID-19. Both conserved end residues are part of each CDR3. D genes are given only for firm matches. Clone size is shown for a subset of rows, as once, few, many or a class of expanded clone.

TRBD1,TRBV28,.,TRBJ2-7,CASRGQGNYEQYF,TGTGCCAGCAGAGGACAGGGGAACTACGAGCAGTACTTC
TRBD1,TRBV15,.,TRBJ2-3,CATSLITGVGTDTQYF,TGTGCCACCAGCCTTATCACAGGGGTCGGCACAGATACGCAGTATTTT
.,TRBV19,.,TRBJ2-2,CASSLARDTGELFF,TGTGCCAGTAGCCTAGCAAGAGACACCGGGGAGCTGTTTTTT
.,TRBV6-2/TRBV6-3,.,TRBJ2-7,CASSYSLGLTLEQYF,TGTGCCAGCAGTTACTCATTAGGACTAACCCTCGAGCAGTACTTC
TRBD2,TRBV7-3,.,TRBJ2-1,CASSFGLAGTYSYNEQFF,TGTGCCAGCAGCTTCGGACTAGCGGGGACGTACTCCTACAATGAGCAGTTCTTC
.,TRBV12-3/TRBV12-4,.,TRBJ1-3,CASSLRGGNTIYF,TGTGCCAGCAGTCTGAGAGGAGGAAACACCATATATTTT
.,TRBV27,.,TRBJ1-5,CASSQYDSSNQPQHF,TGTGCCAGCAGCCAATACGACAGTAGCAATCAGCCCCAGCATTTT
TRBD1,TRBV19,.,TRBJ1-1,CASSPTDRGHFTEAFF,TGTGCCAGTAGTCCCACCGACAGGGGGCATTTTACTGAAGCTTTCTTT
.,TRBV5-1,.,TRBJ1-2,CASSLDRSYGYTF,TGCGCCAGCAGCTTGGACAGGTCCTATGGCTACACCTTC
.,TRBV6-2/TRBV6-3,.,TRBJ2-2,CASSSREYTGELFF,TGTGCCAGCAGTTCGAGAGAGTACACCGGGGAGCTGTTTTTT
TRBD2,TRBV28,few,TRBJ2-7,CASSSPSGNSYEQYF,TGTGCCAGCAGTTCGCCTAGCGGCAACTCCTACGAGCAGTACTTC
TRBD1,TRBV19,.,TRBJ1-4,CATRYGQGSTNEKLFF,TGTGCCACTAGGTATGGACAGGGCTCAACTAATGAAAAACTGTTTTTT
.,TRBV9,.,TRBJ2-6,CASSVATESSGANVLTF,TGTGCCAGCAGCGTAGCTACAGAAAGCTCTGGGGCCAACGTCCTGACTTTC
TRBD2,TRBV7-6,.,TRBJ2-7,CASSPGTSGARGQYF,TGTGCCAGCAGCCCAGGGACTAGCGGGGCCCGGGGGCAGTACTTC
.,TRBV11-1,.,TRBJ2-5,CASTRLGRETQYF,TGTGCCAGCACCCGACTCGGGAGAGAGACCCAGTACTTC
.,TRBV19,.,TRBJ1-2,CASSAGAGSLIVYGYTF,TGTGCCAGTAGTGCCGGAGCCGGTTCCCTTATTGTCTATGGCTACACCTTC
.,TRBV19,.,TRBJ2-1,CASSFGVSSYNEQFF,TGTGCCAGTAGTTTCGGGGTAAGCTCCTACAATGAGCAGTTCTTC
TRBD1,TRBV5-3,.,TRBJ1-1,CARTRDRDNTEAFF,TGTGCCAGAACGAGAGACAGGGATAACACTGAAGCTTTCTTT
TRBD1,TRBV18,.,TRBJ1-1,CASSPGTAGTEAFF,TGTGCCAGCTCACCGGGGACAGCGGGCACTGAAGCTTTCTTT
.,TRBV25-1,.,TRBJ2-3,CAAGTRTSTDTQYF,TGTGCCGCCGGGACAAGAACTAGCACAGATACGCAGTATTTT
TRBD1,TRBV3-1/TRBV3-2,.,TRBJ1-1,CASSYTGGRNTEAFF,TGTGCCAGCAGCTATACAGGGGGCAGGAACACTGAAGCTTTCTTT
.,TRBV5-5,.,TRBJ2-5,CASSLAREQETQYF,TGTGCCAGCAGCTTGGCTAGGGAGCAAGAGACCCAGTACTTC
TRBD2,TRBV11-3,once,TRBJ2-1,CASSSRLAGGQNEQFF,TGTGCCAGCAGCTCCCGACTAGCGGGAGGGCAGAATGAGCAGTTCTTC
TRBD1,TRBV19,once,TRBJ1-2,CASTKRGQGALYRYGYTF,TGTGCCAGTACCAAGAGAGGACAGGGGGCGCTTTATCGCTATGGCTACACCTTC
TRBD1,TRBV28,.,TRBJ2-7,CASSGTGTGVSYEQYF,TGTGCCAGCAGCGGAACCGGGACAGGGGTATCCTACGAGCAGTACTTC
TRBD1,TRBV13,.,TRBJ1-6,CASSPGTGASPLHF,TGTGCCAGCAGCCCCGGGACAGGGGCGTCACCCCTCCACTTT
.,TRBV27,.,TRBJ1-5,CASSLSRGSNQPQHF,TGTGCCAGCAGTTTATCCCGGGGTTCCAATCAGCCCCAGCATTTT
TRBD2,TRBV4-2,.,TRBJ2-3,CASSPRGGGGDTQYF,TGTGCCAGCAGCCCAAGAGGCGGGGGGGGAGATACGCAGTATTTT
TRBD1,TRBV12-3/TRBV12-4,.,TRBJ1-2,CASGDRGIAGYTF,TGTGCCAGCGGGGACAGGGGGATAGCTGGCTACACCTTC
TRBD1,TRBV5-5,.,TRBJ1-4,CASSNGTGSTNEKLFF,TGTGCCAGCAGCAACGGGACAGGGTCCACTAATGAAAAACTGTTTTTT
.,TRBV28,few,TRBJ1-1,CASSLAGDLNTEAFF,TGTGCCAGCAGTTTGGCAGGGGACCTGAACACTGAAGCTTTCTTT
TRBD1,TRBV5-1,.,TRBJ2-1,CASSLAQGTYNEQFF,TGCGCCAGCAGCTTGGCACAGGGGACCTACAATGAGCAGTTCTTC
.,TRBV5-8,.,TRBJ1-4,CASSVRDTPSLFF,TGTGCCAGCAGCGTCCGGGACACACCATCGTTGTTTTTT
.,TRBV7-8,.,TRBJ2-7,CASSLFTGSFEQYF,TGTGCCAGCAGCTTATTTACAGGGTCTTTCGAGCAGTACTTC
.,TRBV7-3,.,TRBJ2-3,CASSLGRLRGDTQYF,TGTGCCAGCAGCTTAGGACGGTTAAGGGGTGATACGCAGTATTTT